This is a list of T cell receptor beta chains from one sample in a study of blood T cell repertoires in COVID-19. Some clones are missing from TCRdb's copy, which holds only in-frame ones; the method was immunoSEQ multiplex PCR. The sample lists 200,000 to 250,000 clones, about 90% occurring once. Sequenced sample: PBMCs or T cells enriched from blood (not recorded which). The receptors originated from a man aged 45 to 65 who had been exposed to COVID-19. CDR3s include the opening cysteine and the closing phenylalanine or tryptophan. D genes are given only for firm matches. Size is stated for part of the rows, as once, few or many counts, or as a class when the clone is expanded.

v_call,d_call,j_call,clone_size,cdr3_aa,cdr3_nt
TRBV28,-,TRBJ1-2,-,CASSPIGGPGESYTF,TGTGCCAGCAGTCCTATCGGGGGGCCGGGCGAGAGCTACACCTTC
TRBV29-1,-,TRBJ2-1,-,CSVNSAGSYNEQFF,TGCAGCGTTAATAGCGCGGGCTCCTACAATGAGCAGTTCTTC
TRBV10-3,TRBD1,TRBJ1-2,once,CAIRGTGGNYGYTF,TGTGCCATCAGGGGGACAGGGGGCAACTATGGCTACACCTTC
TRBV7-9,TRBD1,TRBJ1-1,-,CASSQDRDRGQAFF,TGTGCCAGCAGCCAAGACCGGGACAGGGGTCAAGCTTTCTTT
TRBV2,TRBD2,TRBJ2-7,-,CASSGLGGSYEQYF,TGTGCCAGCAGTGGGTTGGGGGGGAGCTACGAGCAGTACTTC
TRBV2,-,TRBJ1-5,-,CASKRDNNQPQHF,TGTGCCAGCAAGCGGGACAATAATCAGCCCCAGCATTTT
TRBV5-1,-,TRBJ2-1,-,CASSLVPALNEQFF,TGCGCCAGCAGCTTGGTTCCAGCGCTCAATGAGCAGTTCTTC
TRBV5-1,TRBD1,TRBJ1-1,-,CASSLDRGRAEAFF,TGCGCCAGCAGCTTGGACAGGGGGCGTGCTGAAGCTTTCTTT
TRBV10-3,-,TRBJ1-1,once,CAISEVETEAFF,TGTGCCATCAGTGAAGTGGAGACTGAAGCTTTCTTT
TRBV6-5,TRBD1,TRBJ2-7,-,CASSTRQGRYEQYF,TGTGCCAGCAGTACGCGACAGGGGAGGTACGAGCAGTACTTC
TRBV6-4,-,TRBJ1-1,-,CASSDRAGTEAFF,TGTGCCAGCAGTGACAGGGCGGGCACTGAAGCTTTCTTT
TRBV19,-,TRBJ2-2,-,CASRVTVGQNTGELFF,TGTGCCAGTAGGGTAACTGTCGGACAGAACACCGGGGAGCTGTTTTTT
TRBV24-1,-,TRBJ1-1,few,CATSDSPNTEAFF,TGTGCCACCAGTGATTCCCCTAACACTGAAGCTTTCTTT
TRBV6-6,-,TRBJ1-1,-,CASSYVGSTEAFF,TGTGCCAGCAGTTACGTGGGGAGCACTGAAGCTTTCTTT
TRBV28,-,TRBJ2-3,-,CASSLGAGGSDTQYF,TGTGCCAGCAGTTTAGGAGCAGGGGGGTCAGATACGCAGTATTTT
TRBV29-1,-,TRBJ1-1,-,CSVEDIRGWAFF,TGCAGCGTTGAAGATATCCGGGGGTGGGCTTTCTTT
TRBV6-5,-,TRBJ2-3,-,CASSFRALSTDTQYF,TGTGCCAGCAGTTTCAGGGCCCTTAGCACAGATACGCAGTATTTT
TRBV12-5,TRBD2,TRBJ2-3,-,CAWELLPASGGHTQYF,TGTGCCTGGGAGCTTCTGCCGGCTAGCGGGGGGCATACGCAGTATTTT
TRBV3-1/TRBV3-2,-,TRBJ1-2,once,CASSQDVDLGVGYTF,TGTGCCAGCAGCCAAGACGTGGATTTAGGAGTGGGCTACACCTTC
TRBV6-1,-,TRBJ1-5,-,CASSEGGGINQPQHF,TGTGCCAGCAGTGAAGGGGGGGGGATCAATCAGCCCCAGCATTTT
TRBV3-1/TRBV3-2,-,TRBJ2-2,few,CASSQDYGELFF,TGTGCCAGCAGCCAAGATTACGGGGAGCTGTTTTTT
TRBV6-5,-,TRBJ1-2,-,CASLGLTGDYGYTF,TGTGCCAGCTTAGGACTCACCGGGGACTATGGCTACACCTTC
TRBV24-1,TRBD2,TRBJ2-3,-,CATSAVNLAAEAADTQYF,TGTGCCACCAGTGCCGTTAACCTAGCGGCCGAGGCGGCAGATACGCAGTATTTT
TRBV2,-,TRBJ2-3,-,CASSGGADTQYF,TGTGCCAGCAGTGGAGGCGCAGATACGCAGTATTTT
TRBV10-3,TRBD1,TRBJ1-1,-,CAISVPTGANSHTEAFF,TGTGCCATCAGTGTCCCGACAGGGGCCAACTCCCACACTGAAGCTTTCTTT
TRBV30,-,TRBJ2-5,-,CAWSGGQETQYF,TGTGCCTGGAGTGGGGGGCAGGAGACCCAGTACTTC
TRBV29-1,TRBD1,TRBJ1-6,-,CSALDRAGSPLHF,TGCAGCGCCCTGGACAGGGCGGGGTCACCCCTCCACTTT
TRBV28,-,TRBJ1-2,-,CASRSTGDRNYGYTF,TGTGCCAGCAGATCGACCGGGGATCGGAACTATGGCTACACCTTC
TRBV27,-,TRBJ1-2,-,CASSGGIGGYTF,TGTGCCAGCAGTGGGGGCATAGGCGGCTACACCTTC
TRBV10-2,-,TRBJ2-1,-,CATGAGYNEQFF,TGCGCCACAGGGGCAGGCTACAATGAGCAGTTCTTC
TRBV19,TRBD2,TRBJ2-2,-,CASSGLAGVAGELFF,TGTGCCAGTAGCGGACTAGCGGGAGTCGCCGGGGAGCTGTTTTTT
TRBV15,-,TRBJ2-7,-,CATSRSRNYEQYF,TGTGCCACCAGCAGATCCAGGAACTACGAGCAGTACTTC
TRBV4-1,-,TRBJ2-1,-,CASSHLGTSNEQFF,TGCGCCAGCAGCCATTTAGGGACTTCAAATGAGCAGTTCTTC